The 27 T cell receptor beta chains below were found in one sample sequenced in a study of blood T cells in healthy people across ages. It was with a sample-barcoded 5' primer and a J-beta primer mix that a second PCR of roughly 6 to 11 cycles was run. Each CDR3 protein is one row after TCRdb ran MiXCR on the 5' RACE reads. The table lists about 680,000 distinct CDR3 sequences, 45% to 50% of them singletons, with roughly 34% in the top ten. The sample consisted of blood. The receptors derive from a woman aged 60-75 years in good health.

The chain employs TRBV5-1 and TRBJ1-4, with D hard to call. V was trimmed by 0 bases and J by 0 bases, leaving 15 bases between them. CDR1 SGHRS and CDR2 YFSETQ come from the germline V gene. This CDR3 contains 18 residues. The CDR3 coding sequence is TGCGCCAGCAGCTTGGCGGGGAGGACGAGGGCAACTAATGAAAAACTGTTTTTT. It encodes CASSLAGRTRATNEKLFF.

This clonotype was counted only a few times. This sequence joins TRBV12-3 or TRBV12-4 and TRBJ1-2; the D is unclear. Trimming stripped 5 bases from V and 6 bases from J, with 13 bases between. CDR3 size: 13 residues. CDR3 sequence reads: CASSVDRRHGYTF. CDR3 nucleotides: TGTGCCAGCAGTGTGGACCGACGCCATGGCTACACCTTC.

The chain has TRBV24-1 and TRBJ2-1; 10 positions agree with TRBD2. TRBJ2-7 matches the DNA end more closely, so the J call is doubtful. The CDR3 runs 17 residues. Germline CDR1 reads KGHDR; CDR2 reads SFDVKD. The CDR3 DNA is TGTGCCACCAGTGATCCACAGCGGGAGGGGGTTCTCAATGAGCAGTACTTC. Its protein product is CATSDPQREGVLNEQYF.

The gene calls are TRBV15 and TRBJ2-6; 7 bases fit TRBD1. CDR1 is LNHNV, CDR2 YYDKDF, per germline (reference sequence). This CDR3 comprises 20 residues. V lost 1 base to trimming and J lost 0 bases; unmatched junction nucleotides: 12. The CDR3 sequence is CATSRGWSGTVSSGANVLTF. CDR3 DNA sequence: TGTGCCACCAGCAGAGGTTGGTCCGGGACAGTCAGCTCTGGGGCCAACGTCCTGACTTTC.

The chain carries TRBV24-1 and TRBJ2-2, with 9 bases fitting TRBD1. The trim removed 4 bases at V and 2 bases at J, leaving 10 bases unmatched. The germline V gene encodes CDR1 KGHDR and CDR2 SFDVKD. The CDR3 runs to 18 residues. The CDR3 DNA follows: TGTGCCACCAGTGACCCCACCGGGGGACAGGGCAACACCGGGGAGCTGTTTTTT. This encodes CATSDPTGGQGNTGELFF.

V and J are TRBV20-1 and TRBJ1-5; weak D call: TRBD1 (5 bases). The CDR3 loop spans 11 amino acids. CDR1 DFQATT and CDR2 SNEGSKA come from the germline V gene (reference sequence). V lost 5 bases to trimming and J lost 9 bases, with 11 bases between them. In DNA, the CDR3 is TGCAGTGCTGGGACCGCGCGGCCCCAGCATTTT. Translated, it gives CSAGTARPQHF.

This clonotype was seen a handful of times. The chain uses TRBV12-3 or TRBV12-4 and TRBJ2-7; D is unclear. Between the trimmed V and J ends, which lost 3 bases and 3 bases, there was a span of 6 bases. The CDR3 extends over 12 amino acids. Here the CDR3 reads CASSFGYYEQYF. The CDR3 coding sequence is TGTGCCAGCAGTTTCGGGTACTACGAGCAGTACTTC.

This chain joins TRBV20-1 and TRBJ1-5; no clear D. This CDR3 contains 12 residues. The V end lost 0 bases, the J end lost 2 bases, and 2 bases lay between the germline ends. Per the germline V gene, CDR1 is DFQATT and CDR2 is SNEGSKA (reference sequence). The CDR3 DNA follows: TGCAGTGCTAGAGATGGCAATCAGCCCCAGCATTTT. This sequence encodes CSARDGNQPQHF.

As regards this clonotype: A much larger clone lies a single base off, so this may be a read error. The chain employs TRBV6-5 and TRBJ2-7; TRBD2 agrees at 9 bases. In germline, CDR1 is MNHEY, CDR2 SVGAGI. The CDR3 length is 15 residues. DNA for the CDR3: TGTGCCGGCAGTTACCAGGTAGCGGGAGACCATGAGCAGTACTTC. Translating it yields CAGSYQVAGDHEQYF.

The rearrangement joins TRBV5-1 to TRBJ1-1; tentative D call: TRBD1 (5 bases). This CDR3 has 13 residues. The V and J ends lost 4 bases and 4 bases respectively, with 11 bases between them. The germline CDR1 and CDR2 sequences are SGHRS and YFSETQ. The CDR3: CASSNQGGTEAFF. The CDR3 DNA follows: TGCGCCAGCAGCAATCAGGGCGGCACTGAAGCTTTCTTT.

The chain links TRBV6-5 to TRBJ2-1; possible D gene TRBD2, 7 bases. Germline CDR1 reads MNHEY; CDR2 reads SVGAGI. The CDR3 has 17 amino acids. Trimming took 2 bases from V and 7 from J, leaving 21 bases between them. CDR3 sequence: CASSYAIGSGTRNEQFF. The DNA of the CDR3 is TGTGCCAGCAGTTACGCCATCGGGAGCGGGACAAGGAATGAGCAGTTCTTC.

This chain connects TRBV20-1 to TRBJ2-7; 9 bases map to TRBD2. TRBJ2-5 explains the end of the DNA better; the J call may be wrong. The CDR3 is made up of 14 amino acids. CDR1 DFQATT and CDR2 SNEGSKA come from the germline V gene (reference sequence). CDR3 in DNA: TGCAGTGCTAGTCGGTTAGCGGGGGTGGGGACCCAGTACTTC. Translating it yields CSASRLAGVGTQYF.

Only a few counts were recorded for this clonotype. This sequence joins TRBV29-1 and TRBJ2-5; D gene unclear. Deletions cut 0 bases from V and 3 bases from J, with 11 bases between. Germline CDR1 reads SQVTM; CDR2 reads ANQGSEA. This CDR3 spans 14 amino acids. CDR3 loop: CSVEDLTEEETQYF. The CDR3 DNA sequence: TGCAGCGTTGAAGATCTAACGGAAGAAGAGACCCAGTACTTC. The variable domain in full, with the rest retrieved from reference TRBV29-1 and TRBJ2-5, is SAVISQKPSRDICQRGTSLTIQCQVDSQVTMMFWYRQQPGQSLTLIATANQGSEATYESGFVIDKFPISRPNLTFSTLTVSNMSPEDSSIYLCSVEDLTEEETQYFGPGTRLLVL.

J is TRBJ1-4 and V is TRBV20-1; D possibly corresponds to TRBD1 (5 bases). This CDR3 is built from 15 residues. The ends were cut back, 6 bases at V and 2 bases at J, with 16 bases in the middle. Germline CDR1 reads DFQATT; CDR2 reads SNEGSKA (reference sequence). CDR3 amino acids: CSAARGGFTNEKLFF. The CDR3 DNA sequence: TGCAGTGCCGCAAGGGGAGGATTCACTAATGAAAAACTGTTTTTT.

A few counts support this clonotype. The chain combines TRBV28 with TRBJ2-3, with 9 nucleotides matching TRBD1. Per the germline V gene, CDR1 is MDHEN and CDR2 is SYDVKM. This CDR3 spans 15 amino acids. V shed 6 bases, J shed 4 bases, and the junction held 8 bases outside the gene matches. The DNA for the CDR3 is TGTGCCAGCAGACCCACGGGACAGGGCTCAGATACGCAGTATTTT. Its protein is CASRPTGQGSDTQYF. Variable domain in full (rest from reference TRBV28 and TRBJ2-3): DVKVTQSSRYLVKRTGEKVFLECVQDMDHENMFWYRQDPGLGLRLIYFSYDVKMKEKGDIPEGYSVSREKKERFSLILESASTNQTSMYLCASRPTGQGSDTQYFGPGTRLTVL.

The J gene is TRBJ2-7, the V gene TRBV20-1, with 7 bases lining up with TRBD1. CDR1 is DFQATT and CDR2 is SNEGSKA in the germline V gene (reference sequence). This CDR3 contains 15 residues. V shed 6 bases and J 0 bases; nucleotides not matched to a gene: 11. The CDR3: CSATDPKGASYEQYF. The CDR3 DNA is TGCAGTGCCACCGACCCCAAGGGGGCCTCCTACGAGCAGTACTTC.

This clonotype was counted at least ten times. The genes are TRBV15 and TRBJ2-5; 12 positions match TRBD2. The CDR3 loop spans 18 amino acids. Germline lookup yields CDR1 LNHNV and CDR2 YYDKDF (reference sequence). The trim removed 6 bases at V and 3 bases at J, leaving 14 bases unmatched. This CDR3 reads CATRRTSGVNLDKETQYF. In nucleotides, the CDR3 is TGTGCCACCAGAAGGACTAGCGGGGTGAACCTTGACAAAGAGACCCAGTACTTC.

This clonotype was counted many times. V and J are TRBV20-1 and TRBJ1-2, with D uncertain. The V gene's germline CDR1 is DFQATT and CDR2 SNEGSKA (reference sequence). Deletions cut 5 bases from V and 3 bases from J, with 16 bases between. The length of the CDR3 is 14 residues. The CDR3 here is CSAWRPEGDYGYTF. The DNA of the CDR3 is TGCAGTGCTTGGCGGCCTGAGGGTGACTATGGCTACACCTTC.

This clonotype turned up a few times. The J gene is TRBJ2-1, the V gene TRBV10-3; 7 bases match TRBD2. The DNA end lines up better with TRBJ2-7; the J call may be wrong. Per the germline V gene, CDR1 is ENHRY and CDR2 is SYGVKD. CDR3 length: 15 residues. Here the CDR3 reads CAIRPASGSYNEQYF. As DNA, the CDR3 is TGTGCCATCAGACCCGCTAGCGGCTCCTACAATGAGCAGTACTTC.

This chain's CDR3 is CSARRARGPNTEAFF. CDR3 bases: TGCAGTGCTAGGCGGGCCCGAGGCCCGAACACTGAAGCTTTCTTT. V and J are TRBV20-1 and TRBJ1-1; D unclear. The CDR3 spans 15 residues. The V gene lost 3 bases and the J gene lost 1 base, with 15 bases spanning the gap. CDR1 is DFQATT, CDR2 SNEGSKA, per germline (reference sequence).

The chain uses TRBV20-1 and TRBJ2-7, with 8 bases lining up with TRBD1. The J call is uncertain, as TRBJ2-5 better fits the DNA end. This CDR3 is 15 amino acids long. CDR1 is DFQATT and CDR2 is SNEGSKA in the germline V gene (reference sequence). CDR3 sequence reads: CSAREWDRTSETQYF. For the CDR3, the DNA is TGCAGTGCTAGAGAATGGGACAGGACGTCGGAGACCCAGTACTTC.

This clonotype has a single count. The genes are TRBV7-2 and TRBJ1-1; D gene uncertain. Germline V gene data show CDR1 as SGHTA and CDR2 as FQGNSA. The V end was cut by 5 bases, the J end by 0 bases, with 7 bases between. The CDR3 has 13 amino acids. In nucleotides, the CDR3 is TGTGCCAGCAGCGAGAGAATGAACACTGAAGCTTTCTTT. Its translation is CASSERMNTEAFF.

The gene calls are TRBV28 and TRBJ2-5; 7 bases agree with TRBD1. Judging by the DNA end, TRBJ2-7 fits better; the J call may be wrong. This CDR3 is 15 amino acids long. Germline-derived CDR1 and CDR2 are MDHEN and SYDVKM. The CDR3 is CASRNSGTVFDEQYF. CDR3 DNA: TGTGCCAGCAGGAACTCCGGGACAGTATTCGACGAGCAGTACTTC.

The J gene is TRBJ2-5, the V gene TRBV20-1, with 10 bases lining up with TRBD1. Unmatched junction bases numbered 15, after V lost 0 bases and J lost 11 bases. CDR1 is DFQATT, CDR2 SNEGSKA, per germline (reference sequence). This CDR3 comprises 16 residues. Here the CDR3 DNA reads TGCAGTGCTAGAGATGGCCGACAGGGGGCCTTCAATGAGCAGTACTTC. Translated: CSARDGRQGAFNEQYF.

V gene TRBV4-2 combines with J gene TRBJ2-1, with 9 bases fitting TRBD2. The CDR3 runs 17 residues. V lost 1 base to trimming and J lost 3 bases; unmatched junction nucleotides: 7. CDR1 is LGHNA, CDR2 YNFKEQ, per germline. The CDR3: CASSQVANSGSYNEQFF. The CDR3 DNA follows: TGTGCCAGCAGCCAAGTCGCGAATAGCGGGAGCTACAATGAGCAGTTCTTC.

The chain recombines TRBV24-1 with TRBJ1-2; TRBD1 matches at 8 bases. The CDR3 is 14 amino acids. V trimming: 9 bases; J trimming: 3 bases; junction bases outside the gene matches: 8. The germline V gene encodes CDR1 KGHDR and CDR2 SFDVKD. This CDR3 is CATRATGEDYGYTF. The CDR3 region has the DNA TGTGCCACCCGCGCGACAGGGGAGGACTATGGCTACACCTTC.

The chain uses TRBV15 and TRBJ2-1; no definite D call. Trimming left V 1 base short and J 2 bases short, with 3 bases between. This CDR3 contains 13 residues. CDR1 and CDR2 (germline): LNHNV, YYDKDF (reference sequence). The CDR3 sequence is CATSRGTYNEQFF. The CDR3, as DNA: TGTGCCACCAGCAGAGGAACCTACAATGAGCAGTTCTTC.